What follows is one T cell receptor (beta chain) and its context. What it binds is unknown. The source of the sample is a study of shared clonotypes between healthy human individuals. Study background: Sampling drew on donors who were a couple of women and a few men aged 18 to 49. Study-wide results and limits: Incomplete sequencing of sorted subsets was indicated by rarefaction despite large depth.

Method: immunoSEQ multiplex PCR; TCRdb's copy keeps in-frame clones and lacks some. The table lists about 2 million clones, just under 95% of them singletons. CD8 cells classed as naive were CD45RO-negative and positively selected for CCR7, excluding terminally differentiated effector memory CD45RA+ cells. Looked up from germline, CDR1 is SNHLY and CDR2 is FYNNEI. With V trimmed by 6 bases and J by 4 bases, 6 bases remained unmatched. There are 15 residues in the CDR3. The chain uses TRBV2 and TRBJ2-1; 10 bases fit TRBD2. The sequencing sample was made of naive CD8+ T cells sorted from blood. The receptor was isolated from a man younger than 35 in good health. CDR3 nucleotide sequence: TGTGCCAGCAGGCCCGGACTAGCGGAGTACAATGAGCAGTTCTTC. Translating gives CASRPGLAEYNEQFF.